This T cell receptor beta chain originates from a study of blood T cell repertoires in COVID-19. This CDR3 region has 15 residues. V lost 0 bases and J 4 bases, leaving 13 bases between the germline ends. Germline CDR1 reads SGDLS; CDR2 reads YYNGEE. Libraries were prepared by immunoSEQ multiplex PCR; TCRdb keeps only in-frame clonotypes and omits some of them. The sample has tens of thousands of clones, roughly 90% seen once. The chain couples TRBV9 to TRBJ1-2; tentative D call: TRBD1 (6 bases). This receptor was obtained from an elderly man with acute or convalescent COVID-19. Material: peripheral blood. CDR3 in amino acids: CASSVDAGDVYGYTF. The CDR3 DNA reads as TGTGCCAGCAGCGTAGACGCAGGGGACGTCTATGGCTACACCTTC.